This record looks at one TCR beta chain sequence and its context. Its antigen is undetermined. This specimen belongs to a study of coeliac disease. Study details: Disease groups: newly diagnosed active, refractory type I, gluten-free-diet controlled. Study observations and caveats: Largely private TRB repertoires meant most sequences were sample-unique.

The CDR3 runs 13 residues. CDR1 and CDR2 (germline): SGHDN, FVKESK. The ends were cut back, 1 base at V and 6 bases at J, with 10 bases in the middle. Sequencing was performed with immunoSEQ multiplex PCR; in TCRdb, only in-frame clones are kept and a portion is missing. Here the sample spans several thousand clones, more than 65% being singletons. The sequenced sample was intraepithelial lymphocytes from the gut. The chain uses TRBV14 and TRBJ2-7, with D hard to call. The sequence was obtained from a young man with celiac disease. Written as DNA, the CDR3 is TGTGCCAGCAGCCAAGTTGCAGGCTCCGAGCAGTACTTC. This encodes CASSQVAGSEQYF.